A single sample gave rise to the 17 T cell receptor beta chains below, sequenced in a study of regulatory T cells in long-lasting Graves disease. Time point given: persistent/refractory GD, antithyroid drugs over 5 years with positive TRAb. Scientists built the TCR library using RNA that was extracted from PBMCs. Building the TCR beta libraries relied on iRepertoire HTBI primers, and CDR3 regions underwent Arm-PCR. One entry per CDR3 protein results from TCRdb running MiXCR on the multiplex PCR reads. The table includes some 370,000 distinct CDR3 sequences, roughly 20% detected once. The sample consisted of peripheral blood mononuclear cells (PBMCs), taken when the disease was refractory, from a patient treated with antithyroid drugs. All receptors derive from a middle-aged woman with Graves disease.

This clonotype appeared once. CDR3 in amino acids: CASSPNQGPPHINEQYF. CDR3 in DNA: TGTGCCAGCAGCCCAAATCAGGGGCCTCCCCATATTAACGAGCAGTACTTC. The chain has TRBV5-5 and TRBJ2-7; possibly TRBD1 for D (6 bases). V lost 4 bases and J lost 5, with 25 bases in between. The CDR3 is made up of 17 amino acids. The germline gives CDR1 SGHKS, CDR2 YYEKEE (reference sequence).

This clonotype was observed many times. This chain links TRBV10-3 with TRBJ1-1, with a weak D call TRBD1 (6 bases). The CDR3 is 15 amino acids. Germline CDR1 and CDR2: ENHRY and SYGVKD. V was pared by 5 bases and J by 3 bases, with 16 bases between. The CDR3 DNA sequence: TGTGCCATCAGTAGGGAGGGAAACAGGGACACTGAAGCTTTCTTT. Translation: CAISREGNRDTEAFF.

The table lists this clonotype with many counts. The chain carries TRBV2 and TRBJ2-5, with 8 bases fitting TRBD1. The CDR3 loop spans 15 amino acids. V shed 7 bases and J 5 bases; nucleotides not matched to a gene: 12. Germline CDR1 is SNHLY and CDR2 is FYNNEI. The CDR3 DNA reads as TGTGCCAGCATCCTTGGACAGGGCAGAAAGGAGACCCAGTACTTC. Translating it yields CASILGQGRKETQYF.

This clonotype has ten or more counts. Here the CDR3 DNA reads TGTGCCAGCAGCTTTGGTAACACTGAAGCTTTCTTT. Protein sequence: CASSFGNTEAFF. The chain joins TRBV12-3 or TRBV12-4 to TRBJ1-1, with D unresolved. The CDR3 extends over 12 amino acids. The V and J ends lost 6 bases and 2 bases respectively, with 7 bases between them.

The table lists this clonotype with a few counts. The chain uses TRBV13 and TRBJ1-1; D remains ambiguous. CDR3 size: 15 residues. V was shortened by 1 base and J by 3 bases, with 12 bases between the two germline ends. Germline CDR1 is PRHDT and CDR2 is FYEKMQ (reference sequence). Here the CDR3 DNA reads TGTGCCAGCAGCTTAGCGAGGATCCGGGACACTGAAGCTTTCTTT. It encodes CASSLARIRDTEAFF. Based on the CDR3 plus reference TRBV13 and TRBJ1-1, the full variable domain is AAGVIQSPRHLIKEKRETATLKCYPIPRHDTVYWYQQGPGQDPQFLISFYEKMQSDKGSIPDRFSAQQFSDYHSELNMSSLELGDSALYFCASSLARIRDTEAFFGQGTRLTVV.

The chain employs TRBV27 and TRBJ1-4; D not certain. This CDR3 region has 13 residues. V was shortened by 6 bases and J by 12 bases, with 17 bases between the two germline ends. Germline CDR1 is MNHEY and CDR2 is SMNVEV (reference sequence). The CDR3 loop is CASRREPRQELFF. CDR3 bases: TGTGCCAGCAGGAGGGAACCCAGACAAGAACTGTTTTTT.

The CDR3 DNA is TGTGCCAGCAGCTCGGGACAGTTCTATGAGCAGTTCTTC. It is translated as CASSSGQFYEQFF. The chain combines TRBV7-9 with TRBJ2-1, with TRBD1 matching over 7 bases. The CDR3 length is 13 residues. Germline V gene lookup returns CDR1 SEHNR and CDR2 FQNEAQ (reference sequence). Trimming at V came to 4 bases and at J to 8 bases, leaving 5 bases not matched to a gene. Full variable domain (outside the CDR3, taken from reference TRBV7-9 and TRBJ2-1): DTGVSQNPRHKITKRGQNVTFRCDPISEHNRLYWYRQTLGQGPEFLTYFQNEAQLEKSRLLSDRFSAERPKGSFSTLEIQRTEQGDSAMYLCASSSGQFYEQFFGPGTRLTVL.

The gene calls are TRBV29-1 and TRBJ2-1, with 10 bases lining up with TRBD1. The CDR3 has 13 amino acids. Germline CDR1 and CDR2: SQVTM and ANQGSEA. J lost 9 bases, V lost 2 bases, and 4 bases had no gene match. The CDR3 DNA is TGCAGCGTTGAAAGACAGGGGGCTGGTGAGCAGTTCTTC. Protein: CSVERQGAGEQFF.

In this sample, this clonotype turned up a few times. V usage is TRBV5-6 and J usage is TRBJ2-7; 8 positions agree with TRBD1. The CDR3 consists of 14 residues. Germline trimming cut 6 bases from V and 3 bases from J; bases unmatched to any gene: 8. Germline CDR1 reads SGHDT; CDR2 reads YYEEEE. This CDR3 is CASTFRDRFYEQYF. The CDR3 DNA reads TGTGCCAGCACCTTCCGGGACAGGTTCTACGAGCAGTACTTC.

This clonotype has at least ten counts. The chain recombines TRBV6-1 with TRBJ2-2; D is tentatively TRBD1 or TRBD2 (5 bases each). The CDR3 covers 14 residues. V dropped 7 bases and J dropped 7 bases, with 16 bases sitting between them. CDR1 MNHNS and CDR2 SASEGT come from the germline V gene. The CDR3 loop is CASTLVGEIGELFF. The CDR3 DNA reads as TGTGCCAGCACCCTAGTGGGGGAAATCGGGGAGCTGTTTTTT.

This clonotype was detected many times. The CDR3 DNA is TGTGCCAGCAGTATGGCCCCGCGTGACAGTCTACGAGAAAAACTGTTTTTT. It encodes CASSMAPRDSLREKLFF. The rearrangement joins TRBV12-3 or TRBV12-4 to TRBJ1-4; tentative D call: TRBD1 (5 bases). The CDR3 sequence is 17 residues long. With 5 bases removed from V and 8 bases from J, the gap between germline ends came to 24 bases.

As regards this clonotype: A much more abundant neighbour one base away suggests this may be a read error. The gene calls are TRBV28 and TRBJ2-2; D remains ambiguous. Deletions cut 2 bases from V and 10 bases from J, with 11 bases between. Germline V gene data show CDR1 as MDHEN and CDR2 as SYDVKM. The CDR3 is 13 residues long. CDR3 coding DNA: TGTGCCAGCAGTTTAGAGTCGGCCGAGGAGCTGTTTTTT. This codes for CASSLESAEELFF.

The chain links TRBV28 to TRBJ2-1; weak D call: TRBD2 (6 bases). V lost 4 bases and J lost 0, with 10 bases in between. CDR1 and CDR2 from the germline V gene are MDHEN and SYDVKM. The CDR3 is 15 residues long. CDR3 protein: CASSSPGSSYNEQFF. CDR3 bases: TGTGCCAGCAGTTCCCCCGGGAGCTCCTACAATGAGCAGTTCTTC.

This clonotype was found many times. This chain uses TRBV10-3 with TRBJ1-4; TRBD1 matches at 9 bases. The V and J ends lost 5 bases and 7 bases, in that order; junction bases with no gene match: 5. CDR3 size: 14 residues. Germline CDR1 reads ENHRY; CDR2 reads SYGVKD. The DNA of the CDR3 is TGTGCCATCAGTACAGGGGGACAGGGTGAAAAACTGTTTTTT. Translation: CAISTGGQGEKLFF.

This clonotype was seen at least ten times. CDR3 loop: CASSPVGRNQETQYF. The CDR3 DNA is TGTGCCAGCAGTCCCGTGGGGCGGAACCAAGAGACCCAGTACTTC. The chain couples TRBV28 to TRBJ2-5; D may be TRBD1 (5 bases). Germline assignment: CDR1 MDHEN and CDR2 SYDVKM. Trimming shortened V by 5 bases and J by 0 bases, and 13 bases separated the two germline ends. The length of the CDR3 is 15 residues. The full variable domain, with the rest looked up from reference TRBV28 and TRBJ2-5, is DVKVTQSSRYLVKRTGEKVFLECVQDMDHENMFWYRQDPGLGLRLIYFSYDVKMKEKGDIPEGYSVSREKKERFSLILESASTNQTSMYLCASSPVGRNQETQYFGPGTRLLVL.

CDR3: CASSPSASGEKLFF. The CDR3 nucleotides read TGTGCCAGCTCACCCAGCGCCTCTGGTGAAAAACTGTTTTTT. The rearrangement uses TRBV18 and TRBJ1-4; D is unresolved. The CDR3 contains 14 residues. The V gene's germline CDR1 is KGHSH and CDR2 LQKENI. Trimming pared 3 bases from V and 7 bases from J, leaving 12 bases between.

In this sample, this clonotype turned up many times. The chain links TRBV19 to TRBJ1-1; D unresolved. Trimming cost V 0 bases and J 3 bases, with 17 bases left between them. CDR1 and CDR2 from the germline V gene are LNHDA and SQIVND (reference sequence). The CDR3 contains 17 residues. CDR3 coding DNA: TGTGCCAGTAGTATAGACGGTAAGAGGAGGCGGGACACTGAAGCTTTCTTT. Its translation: CASSIDGKRRRDTEAFF.